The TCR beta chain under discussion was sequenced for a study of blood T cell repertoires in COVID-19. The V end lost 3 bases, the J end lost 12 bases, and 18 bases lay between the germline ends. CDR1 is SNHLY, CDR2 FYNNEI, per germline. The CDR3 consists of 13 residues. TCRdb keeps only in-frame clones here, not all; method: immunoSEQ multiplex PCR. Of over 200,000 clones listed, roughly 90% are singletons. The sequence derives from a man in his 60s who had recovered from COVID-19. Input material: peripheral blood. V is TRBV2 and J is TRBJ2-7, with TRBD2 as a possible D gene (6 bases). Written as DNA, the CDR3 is TGTGCCAGCAGTGATGACGGCGGGATGGGGAGGTACTTC. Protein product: CASSDDGGMGRYF.